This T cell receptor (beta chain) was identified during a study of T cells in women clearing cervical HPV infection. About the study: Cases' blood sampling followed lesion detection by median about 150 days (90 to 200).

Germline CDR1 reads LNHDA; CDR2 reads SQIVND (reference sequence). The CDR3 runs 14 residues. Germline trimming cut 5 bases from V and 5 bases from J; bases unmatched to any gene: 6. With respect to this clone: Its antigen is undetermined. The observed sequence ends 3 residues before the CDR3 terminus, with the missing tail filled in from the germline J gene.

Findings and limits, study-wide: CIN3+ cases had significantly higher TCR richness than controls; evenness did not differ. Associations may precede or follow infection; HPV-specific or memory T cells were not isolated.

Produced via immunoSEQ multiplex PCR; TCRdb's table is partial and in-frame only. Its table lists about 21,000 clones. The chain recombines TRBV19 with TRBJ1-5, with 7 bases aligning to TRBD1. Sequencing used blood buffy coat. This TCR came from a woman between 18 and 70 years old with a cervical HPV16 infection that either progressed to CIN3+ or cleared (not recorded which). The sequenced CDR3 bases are TGTGCCAGTAGTCCGGACAGGAGCGATCAGCCC. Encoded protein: CASSPDRSDQP. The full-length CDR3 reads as CASSPDRSDQPQHF.